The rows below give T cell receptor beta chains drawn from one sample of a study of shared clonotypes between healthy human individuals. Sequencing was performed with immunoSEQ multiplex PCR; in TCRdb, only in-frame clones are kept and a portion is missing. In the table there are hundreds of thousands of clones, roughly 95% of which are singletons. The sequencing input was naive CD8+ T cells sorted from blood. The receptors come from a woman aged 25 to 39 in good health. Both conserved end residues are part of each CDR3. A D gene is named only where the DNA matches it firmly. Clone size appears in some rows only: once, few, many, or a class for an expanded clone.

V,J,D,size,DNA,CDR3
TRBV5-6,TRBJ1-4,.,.,TGTGCCAGCAGCCCGGACGGACTTAATGAAAAACTGTTTTTT,CASSPDGLNEKLFF
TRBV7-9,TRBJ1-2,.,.,TGTGCCAGCAGTTCAGGGACCGAACGTTGGGGCTACACCTTC,CASSSGTERWGYTF
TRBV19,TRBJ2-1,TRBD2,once,TGTGCCAGTAGTATAGATGAAGCGGGAGGCCTCTCCTACAATGAGCAGTTCTTC,CASSIDEAGGLSYNEQFF
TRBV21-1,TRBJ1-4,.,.,TGTGCCAGCAGCAAAAATCCCAAGACGGAAACTAATGAAAAACTGTTTTTT,CASSKNPKTETNEKLFF
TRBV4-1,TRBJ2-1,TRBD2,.,TGCGCCAGCAGCCAAGACCCCGGGACTAGCGGTTACAATGAGCAGTTCTTC,CASSQDPGTSGYNEQFF
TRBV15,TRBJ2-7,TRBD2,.,TGTGCCACCAGCAGAGATCTAGCGGGAGGGTTCTACGAGCAGTACTTC,CATSRDLAGGFYEQYF
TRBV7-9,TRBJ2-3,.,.,TGTGCCAGCAGCCAGTACTCAGTCACAGATACGCAGTATTTT,CASSQYSVTDTQYF
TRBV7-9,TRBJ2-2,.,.,TGTGCCAGCAGCTTACCGGGACTGGGGACGAACACCGGGGAGCTGTTTTTT,CASSLPGLGTNTGELFF
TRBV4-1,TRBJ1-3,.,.,TGCGCCAGCAGCTCGGACAGAATAGGAAACACCATATATTTT,CASSSDRIGNTIYF
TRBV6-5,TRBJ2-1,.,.,TGTGCCAGCAGTTACATGGCGGGGCCCAATGAGCAGTTCTTC,CASSYMAGPNEQFF
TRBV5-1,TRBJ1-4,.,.,TGCGCCAGCAGCTTGGAGCAGAAGACTGAAAAACTGTTTTTT,CASSLEQKTEKLFF
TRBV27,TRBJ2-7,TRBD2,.,TGTGCCAGCAGAGCAACTAGCGGGAAGACCTACGAGCAGTACTTC,CASRATSGKTYEQYF
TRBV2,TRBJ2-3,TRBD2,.,TGTGCCAGCAGTGTAGGCGGGAGTTGGAGGGATACGCAGTATTTT,CASSVGGSWRDTQYF
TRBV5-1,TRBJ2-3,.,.,TGCGCCAGCAGCTTGACGGCGGATACGCAGTATTTT,CASSLTADTQYF